The TCR beta chain described here comes from a study of T cell repertoires in cytomegalovirus infection (dated by TCRdb to the late 2010s). Regarding the study in general: The peptide stimulations were aimed at well-studied HLA-B-restricted epitopes as well as recently identified HLA-C-restricted CMV epitopes, whose presentation resists viral immunomodulation. The HLA type of each donor mattered for the analysis, because public TCR beta signatures pointed to carriage of CMV infection along with the matching HLA type.

Beyond this particular receptor, the publication reports: Cumulative frequency of public TCR beta family members discriminated carriers of CMV infection plus the relevant HLA type in this cohort and an independent approximately 400-donor cohort. The ex vivo response was dominated by HLA-C-restricted CMV-specific TCR beta clonotypes, which also provided the single most frequent clonotype in two of eight donors.

The reads were generated on an Illumina HiSeq 1500. The public reads were quality trimmed at Q25 with fastp and then assembled into clones with MiXCR by TCRdb, keeping productive beta chains. Each entry is one CDR3 protein sequence, shown with its most common DNA and genes. The sample table holds under 500,000 distinct CDR3 sequences, of which more than 40% were seen once. The ten largest clones add up to about 41% of the sample. A note on this clonotype: What antigen it recognizes has not been identified. A much larger clone differs from this one at a single base, so this may be a read error.

Measured from the cysteine to the phenylalanine, the CDR3 is 13 residues long. Solely the CDR3 DNA is kept, with 39 bases framed from the first base. Looking up the germline V gene yields CDR1 SGHTA and CDR2 FQGNSA. What this sample's treatment or condition label stands for: in vitro stimulation with specific CMV peptide epitopes to enrich CMV-specific T cells. The chain is made from TRBV7-2 and TRBJ2-1, with the D assignment possibly TRBD1 or TRBD2, given 5 matching bases for each. This sequence originates from a human donor in good health (CMV status not recorded). Some clones in this sample may be carry-over from other donors' samples. The source was cultured PBMCs, collected from culture after CMV antigen stimulation. Read as DNA, the sequence is TGTGTCAGCAGCTCGGGACCCTACAATGAGCAGTTCTTC. Its product reads: CVSSSGPYNEQFF.